The next 25 T cell receptor beta chains were all read from a single sample in a study of T cells in Graves' hyperthyroidism and ophthalmopathy. Researchers amplified the TCR beta CDR3 regions from RNA transcripts. When the TCR CDR3 underwent first-round RT-PCR, the HTBI primer set was used. TCRdb processed the multiplex PCR reads anew with MiXCR; each CDR3 protein has one entry. The top ten hold around two fifths of the sample, which has over 500,000 distinct CDR3 sequences, 40% to 50% seen once. Input material: peripheral blood or thyroid tissue (not recorded which). These receptors all come from an adult woman with Graves' disease, either hyperthyroidism or ophthalmopathy (not recorded which).

This clonotype was counted ten times or more. The chain recombines TRBV11-2 with TRBJ2-7; TRBD2 aligns across 9 bases. Germline trimming cut 2 bases from V and 12 bases from J; bases unmatched to any gene: 14. The CDR3 is 15 residues long. From germline, CDR1 is SGHAT and CDR2 FQNNGV. The CDR3 loop is CASSLMGAGTSLGYF. The CDR3 nucleotides read TGTGCCAGCAGCTTAATGGGTGCCGGGACTAGCTTGGGGTACTTC.

The chain recombines TRBV25-1 with TRBJ1-5; perhaps TRBD1 as D (6 bases). CDR1 is MGHDK, CDR2 SYGVNS, per germline. Trimming stripped 9 bases from V and 5 bases from J, with 17 bases between. The CDR3 has 14 amino acids. The CDR3 sequence is CASTAPRGDQPQHF. As DNA, the CDR3 is TGTGCCAGTACCGCTCCCAGGGGAGATCAGCCCCAGCATTTT.

V is TRBV29-1 and J is TRBJ2-7; D is possibly TRBD2 (5 bases). CDR1 is SQVTM and CDR2 is ANQGSEA in the germline V gene. Trimming stripped 4 bases from V and 2 bases from J, with 15 bases between. The CDR3 is made up of 14 amino acids. This chain's CDR3 is CSVGENRKTYEQYF. DNA of the CDR3: TGCAGCGTTGGGGAGAATCGCAAGACCTACGAGCAGTACTTC.

The genes are TRBV12-3 or TRBV12-4 and TRBJ2-5; 7 bases agree with TRBD1. V was clipped by 6 bases and J by 2 bases; unmatched bases: 3. The CDR3 spans 13 residues. The CDR3 reads CASRGTEQETQYF. For the CDR3, the DNA is TGTGCCAGCAGGGGGACAGAACAAGAGACCCAGTACTTC.

This clonotype showed up many times. The V and J genes are TRBV12-3 or TRBV12-4 and TRBJ1-2; possible D gene TRBD1, 5 bases. The V and J ends lost 5 bases and 8 bases respectively, with 18 bases between them. The CDR3 has 14 residues. The CDR3 spells CASSPSGRHLGYTF. The DNA of the CDR3 is TGTGCCAGCAGTCCATCGGGGCGACATTTAGGCTACACCTTC.

This sequence joins TRBV7-2 and TRBJ2-6; unclear D gene. CDR3 length equals 14 residues. Trimming took 7 bases from V and 4 from J, leaving 11 bases between them. Germline V lookup: CDR1 SGHTA, CDR2 FQGNSA. DNA of the CDR3: TGTGCCAGCAACCACAGCCCAGGGGCCAACGTCCTGACTTTC. Encoded protein: CASNHSPGANVLTF.

This clonotype has ten or more counts. The chain carries TRBV29-1 and TRBJ2-5; D not resolved. The CDR3 consists of 13 residues. V was cut by 7 bases and J by 4 bases, with 16 bases left in between. The germline gives CDR1 SQVTM, CDR2 ANQGSEA. CDR3 sequence reads: CSAMAFWGETQYF. The CDR3 DNA follows: TGCAGCGCCATGGCCTTTTGGGGAGAGACCCAGTACTTC.

V usage is TRBV25-1 and J usage is TRBJ1-6, with 9 bases matching TRBD1. Trimming at V came to 2 bases and at J to 5 bases, leaving 7 bases not matched to a gene. This CDR3 contains 17 residues. Germline-derived CDR1 and CDR2 are MGHDK and SYGVNS. The DNA for the CDR3 is TGTGCCAGCAGTGAACCCTCCGGGACAGGGAATAATTCACCCCTCCACTTT. Its translation is CASSEPSGTGNNSPLHF.

The rearrangement uses TRBV10-3 and TRBJ1-1, with D perhaps matching TRBD1 (5 bases). The CDR3 consists of 14 residues. Trimming took off 4 bases at V and 1 base at J, with 10 bases between the two ends. The germline V gene encodes CDR1 ENHRY and CDR2 SYGVKD. CDR3 nucleotide sequence: TGTGCCATCAGTGCTCGACAGCGGAACACTGAAGCTTTCTTT. Translated, it gives CAISARQRNTEAFF.

Here the CDR3 reads CSAPQGSGGANVLTF. The CDR3 DNA sequence: TGCAGTGCTCCACAGGGGTCAGGAGGGGCCAACGTCCTGACTTTC. V is TRBV20-1 and J is TRBJ2-6; 7 bases match TRBD1. With V trimmed by 5 bases and J by 4 bases, 8 bases remained unmatched. Germline V gene sequence: CDR1 DFQATT, CDR2 SNEGSKA (reference sequence). There are 15 residues in the CDR3.

This CDR3 reads CSVGGVDYGYTF. CDR3 nucleotides: TGCAGCGTTGGAGGGGTCGACTATGGCTACACCTTC. The chain joins TRBV29-1 to TRBJ1-2; D is perhaps TRBD1 (5 bases). Trimming removed 4 bases from V and 3 bases from J, with 9 bases in between. Per the germline V gene, CDR1 is SQVTM and CDR2 is ANQGSEA. The CDR3 covers 12 residues.

This chain links TRBV7-8 with TRBJ2-2; D remains unclear. The CDR3 has 14 residues. Trimming removed 2 bases from V and 1 base from J, with 5 bases in between. Germline V lookup: CDR1 SGHVS, CDR2 FQNEAQ. The CDR3 DNA follows: TGTGCCAGCAGCTTAAGTCGGAACACCGGGGAGCTGTTTTTT. Translated, it gives CASSLSRNTGELFF.

This clonotype was picked up a small number of times. This rearrangement joins TRBV24-1 to TRBJ1-5; tentatively, D is TRBD1 (5 bases). CDR1 is KGHDR, CDR2 SFDVKD, per germline. The CDR3 totals 14 residues. Trimming removed 1 base from V and 5 bases from J, with 8 bases in between. CDR3 region: CATSDFGDHQPQHF. The CDR3 coding sequence is TGTGCCACCAGTGATTTTGGGGACCATCAGCCCCAGCATTTT.

This clonotype has a count of ten or more. V gene TRBV20-1 combines with J gene TRBJ2-7, with 8 bases that match TRBD2. The ends lost 1 base at V and 4 bases at J; junction bases unmatched: 15. CDR1 is DFQATT and CDR2 is SNEGSKA in the germline V gene (reference sequence). The CDR3 is 17 residues long. The CDR3, as DNA: TGCAGTGCTAGAGGAGGAAGATCCAGCGGGACTAGATACGAGCAGTACTTC. This translates into CSARGGRSSGTRYEQYF.

This clonotype showed up just a few times. The junction departs from the called germline gene at one end, perhaps through a read error. The CDR3 sequence: CASTRDTRRIF. The CDR3 nucleotides are TGTGCCAGCACCAGGGACACGCGACGAATTTTT. V is TRBV2 and J is TRBJ1-4; D possibly corresponds to TRBD1 (6 bases). This CDR3 has 11 amino acids. Per the germline V gene, CDR1 is SNHLY and CDR2 is FYNNEI.

This clonotype came up many times. A much larger clone is a single base away; this may be a read error. The chain is built from TRBV7-9 and TRBJ2-7; 8 bases map to TRBD1. The CDR3 is 13 amino acids. CDR1 and CDR2 from the germline V gene are SEHNR and FQNEAQ (reference sequence). V lost 7 bases, J lost 3 bases, and 5 bases stayed unmatched. This CDR3 is CASIRDRNYEQYF. The CDR3 region has the DNA TGTGCCAGCATCCGGGACAGGAACTACGAGCAGTACTTC.

The V gene is TRBV29-1, the J gene TRBJ1-1; D call uncertain. Trimming removed 4 bases from V and 7 bases from J, with 7 bases in between. This CDR3 comprises 10 residues. From germline, CDR1 is SQVTM and CDR2 ANQGSEA. The DNA of the CDR3 is TGCAGCGTTGGAAACCTTGAAGCTTTCTTT. It yields the protein CSVGNLEAFF.

This clonotype was seen ten or more times. V is TRBV12-3 or TRBV12-4 and J is TRBJ1-6; no reliable D call. The V and J ends lost 7 bases and 4 bases respectively, with 11 bases between them. The CDR3 is 14 residues long. DNA of the CDR3: TGTGCCAGCACCCTTGGGGAATATAATTCACCCCTCCACTTT. Translated, it gives CASTLGEYNSPLHF.

The chain combines TRBV7-9 with TRBJ2-5; D gene uncertain. V was trimmed by 3 bases and J by 5 bases, leaving 13 bases between them. The CDR3 consists of 14 residues. Germline V gives CDR1 SEHNR, CDR2 FQNEAQ (reference sequence). The CDR3: CASSLAFGAETQYF. Written as DNA, the CDR3 is TGTGCCAGCAGCTTGGCCTTCGGAGCGGAGACCCAGTACTTC.

In its sample, this clonotype was seen a few times. The rearrangement uses TRBV7-9 and TRBJ1-6; 7 bases match TRBD1. Losses at the gene ends were 5 bases for V and 10 bases for J; bases not matched to a gene: 5. The germline V gene has CDR1 SEHNR and CDR2 FQNEAQ (reference sequence). CDR3 length: 13 amino acids. DNA of the CDR3: TGTGCCAGCAGCCGGGACAGTTTGTCACCCCTCCACTTT. As protein: CASSRDSLSPLHF.

This clonotype occurred a few times. The chain has TRBV20-1 and TRBJ2-7; TRBD2 matches at 10 bases. The CDR3 spans 13 residues. Germline CDR1 and CDR2: DFQATT and SNEGSKA (reference sequence). The V segment lost 6 bases and the J segment 6 bases; nucleotides outside the gene matches: 8. CDR3 amino acids: CSASGTSDFEQYF. The CDR3 DNA is TGCAGTGCGTCCGGGACTAGCGACTTCGAGCAGTACTTC.

The V call is TRBV7-2, the J call TRBJ1-6; D perhaps matches TRBD1 (6 bases). The CDR3 sequence is 15 residues long. Between the trimmed V and J ends, which lost 5 bases and 9 bases, there was a span of 17 bases. Per the germline V gene, CDR1 is SGHTA and CDR2 is FQGNSA. The CDR3 sequence is CASSQDGQRGSPLHF. The CDR3 DNA reads as TGTGCCAGCAGCCAAGATGGACAGCGAGGTTCACCCCTCCACTTT.

This clonotype has more than one count but fewer than ten. The V call is TRBV30, the J call TRBJ1-2; 7 nucleotides agree with TRBD1. Germline values: CDR1 GTSNPN, CDR2 SVGIG (reference sequence). Trimming cost V 0 bases and J 5 bases; bases outside gene matches: 3. There are 13 residues in the CDR3. The CDR3 protein is CAWSVLRGYGYTF. DNA of the CDR3: TGTGCCTGGAGTGTACTCAGGGGGTATGGCTACACCTTC.

With respect to this clonotype: A much larger clone is a single base away; this may be a read error. This chain uses TRBV19 with TRBJ2-7; TRBD2 is a possible D gene (6 bases). The V gene's germline CDR1 is LNHDA and CDR2 SQIVND (reference sequence). CDR3 length: 15 amino acids. The germline V and J ends were trimmed by 4 bases and 5 bases, with 18 bases remaining between them. CDR3 DNA sequence: TGTGCCAGTAGTAACGGACTAACGGGAGTCCACGAGCAGTACTTC. This gives the protein CASSNGLTGVHEQYF.

The genes are TRBV7-9 and TRBJ1-2; D is undetermined. V was cut by 2 bases and J by 8 bases, with 6 bases left in between. This CDR3 has 11 amino acids. The germline V gene encodes CDR1 SEHNR and CDR2 FQNEAQ (reference sequence). The CDR3 reads CASSLKRGYTF. CDR3 bases: TGTGCCAGCAGCTTAAAGCGGGGCTACACCTTC.